The present T cell receptor beta chain was sequenced within a study of cytomegalovirus exposure and HLA in healthy donors. At the level of the study: Approximately 180 million T cells yielded around 100 million unique TCR beta sequences, as an earlier analysis found.

Germline assignment: CDR1 SNHLY and CDR2 FYNNEI. This CDR3 spans 14 amino acids. The V end was cut by 0 bases, the J end by 6 bases, with 11 bases between. 13 Jbeta primers and 60 Vbeta primers were used for the PCR. The protocol was immunoSEQ multiplex PCR, while the TCRdb copy is restricted to in-frame clones and leaves out a portion. The sample table includes 90,000 to 150,000 clones. Study outcomes and limitations: TRBV6-2, TRBV6-3 and some other V segments were excluded as indistinguishable. Later findings reportedly placed an Asian-associated ancestry cluster below the roughly 700-donor mean for N-insertions. It was likely that a cluster of highly shared sequence variants was a sequencing artifact.

Regarding this clone: Antigen: not known.

This receptor was identified in a man aged 18 to 30 in good health and CMV-seronegative. V usage is TRBV2 and J usage is TRBJ1-1; D unclear. Sequenced: PBMCs. The CDR3 region is CASSEALAVPEAFF. In DNA form, the CDR3 reads TGTGCCAGCAGTGAAGCGCTGGCAGTACCTGAAGCTTTCTTT.